This T cell receptor (beta chain) was documented in a study of blood T cells in healthy people across ages. Primers used in a second PCR of about 6 to 11 cycles were a sample-barcoded 5' primer and a J-beta primer mix. TCRdb reanalysed the 5' RACE reads using MiXCR and keeps one entry per CDR3 protein. The repertoire holds 850,000 to 1,300,000 distinct CDR3 sequences, with 40% to 50% as singletons. The CDR3 has 14 residues. Germline CDR1 reads MDHEN; CDR2 reads SYDVKM. With 3 bases removed from V and 2 bases from J, the gap between germline ends came to 10 bases. Samples had at least 7 million PBMCs isolated from them. No fewer than 5.5 micrograms of total RNA were isolated from every sample. This clonotype was observed a handful of times.

This sequence originates from a woman aged 60-75 years in good health. The chain couples TRBV28 to TRBJ2-5; no firm D call. The sample comprised blood. The CDR3 nucleotides are TGTGCCAGCAGTTTTGGCGGTCCACAAGAGACCCAGTACTTC. Protein: CASSFGGPQETQYF. The whole variable domain, filled in from reference TRBV28 and TRBJ2-5, reads DVKVTQSSRYLVKRTGEKVFLECVQDMDHENMFWYRQDPGLGLRLIYFSYDVKMKEKGDIPEGYSVSREKKERFSLILESASTNQTSMYLCASSFGGPQETQYFGPGTRLLVL.